The 11 T cell receptor beta chains below were found in one sample sequenced in a study of blood T cell repertoires in COVID-19. Using immunoSEQ multiplex PCR, the repertoire was profiled, and TCRdb retains in-frame clones only, with some absent. The profile shows 160,000 or so clones, approximately 86% of them singletons. Specimen: peripheral blood. These receptors came from a woman aged 45 to 65 with acute or convalescent COVID-19.

This clone was observed a few times. CDR3 amino acids: CASSYQGGGNTIYF. DNA for the CDR3: TGTGCCAGCAGTTACCAGGGAGGTGGAAACACCATATATTTT. V is TRBV6-6 and J is TRBJ1-3; D is possibly TRBD1 (5 bases). The CDR3 runs to 14 residues. The germline V gene encodes CDR1 MNHNY and CDR2 SVGAGI (reference sequence). Trimming took 2 bases from V and 3 from J, leaving 8 bases between them.

CDR3 residues: CARDGTGSNQPQHF. The CDR3 coding sequence is TGTGCCAGAGACGGCACAGGGAGCAATCAGCCCCAGCATTTT. The J gene is TRBJ1-5, the V gene TRBV19, with a possible D match to TRBD1 (6 bases). V was clipped by 9 bases and J by 1 base, with 13 bases between them. The CDR3 contains 14 residues. In germline, CDR1 is LNHDA, CDR2 SQIVND (reference sequence).

V usage is TRBV7-8 and J usage is TRBJ2-5; TRBD2 matches 9 bases. With 1 base clipped from V and 5 bases from J, the junction kept 5 bases outside the gene matches. CDR1 and CDR2 (germline): SGHVS, FQNEAQ. There are 15 residues in the CDR3. CDR3 region: CASSLDSGSGETQYF. The CDR3 DNA sequence: TGTGCCAGCAGCTTAGATAGCGGGAGTGGGGAGACCCAGTACTTC.

This chain uses TRBV7-9 with TRBJ2-1, with D possibly TRBD1 on 6 matching bases. Trimming cost V 5 bases and J 4 bases, with 9 bases left between them. The length of the CDR3 is 13 residues. CDR1 and CDR2 from the germline V gene are SEHNR and FQNEAQ (reference sequence). DNA of the CDR3: TGTGCCAGCAGCAGAGGACAGTACAATGAGCAGTTCTTC. Translated: CASSRGQYNEQFF.

This chain links TRBV7-2 with TRBJ1-1; D is uncertain. The CDR3 length is 15 residues. V was pared by 1 base and J by 0 bases, with 9 bases between. Germline CDR1 SGHTA, CDR2 FQGNSA. CDR3 DNA: TGTGCCAGCAGCTTAGAAGGTCGGGTGAACACTGAAGCTTTCTTT. Protein: CASSLEGRVNTEAFF.

The rearrangement uses TRBV7-2 and TRBJ1-1, with a weak D call TRBD1 (6 bases). The ends were cut back, 4 bases at V and 6 bases at J, with 9 bases in the middle. The CDR3 spans 12 residues. Per the germline V gene, CDR1 is SGHTA and CDR2 is FQGNSA. The CDR3 is CASSYRTAEAFF. CDR3 nucleotide sequence: TGTGCCAGCAGCTACCGGACAGCTGAAGCTTTCTTT.

The rearrangement links TRBV19 to TRBJ1-2; D remains ambiguous. This CDR3 comprises 14 residues. Trimming stripped 4 bases from V and 3 bases from J, with 12 bases between. Germline lookup yields CDR1 LNHDA and CDR2 SQIVND (reference sequence). CDR3 protein: CASSTAGFDYGYTF. CDR3 bases: TGTGCCAGTAGTACCGCGGGGTTCGACTATGGCTACACCTTC.

The chain links TRBV7-9 to TRBJ2-5; 7 nucleotides match TRBD2. Germline V gene data show CDR1 as SEHNR and CDR2 as FQNEAQ (reference sequence). The CDR3 covers 15 residues. Trimming took 5 bases from V and 1 from J; bases not matched to a gene: 7. The CDR3 nucleotides are TGTGCCAGCAGCCGAGGCAGCGGGGTCCAAGAGACCCAGTACTTC. It codes for CASSRGSGVQETQYF.

This rearrangement joins TRBV29-1 to TRBJ1-2, with 8 bases that match TRBD1. Germline lookup yields CDR1 SQVTM and CDR2 ANQGSEA. The CDR3 has 16 residues. The junction had 11 bases not matched to a gene; V was cut back by 5 bases and J by 0 bases. CDR3 region: CSVSGTGTVTNYGYTF. CDR3 nucleotide sequence: TGCAGCGTTTCCGGGACAGGAACCGTAACTAACTATGGCTACACCTTC.

The chain uses TRBV9 and TRBJ2-1, with D possibly TRBD2 on 5 matching bases. V was shortened by 0 bases and J by 7 bases, with 11 bases between the two germline ends. The CDR3 contains 14 residues. From germline, CDR1 is SGDLS and CDR2 YYNGEE. This CDR3 is CASSVEEARNEQFF. As DNA, the CDR3 is TGTGCCAGCAGCGTAGAGGAGGCGAGGAATGAGCAGTTCTTC.

The rearrangement uses TRBV7-2 and TRBJ2-1, with 9 bases aligning to TRBD2. The CDR3 covers 16 residues. Per the germline V gene, CDR1 is SGHTA and CDR2 is FQGNSA. V gave up 1 base and J gave up 9 bases; unmatched junction bases: 10. CDR3 DNA sequence: TGTGCCAGCAGCTTAGACACCGCGGGGGGGCTGGGTGAGCAGTTCTTC. It translates to CASSLDTAGGLGEQFF. The whole variable domain, remainder taken from reference TRBV7-2 and TRBJ2-1, is GAGVSQSPSNKVTEKGKDVELRCDPISGHTALYWYRQSLGQGLEFLIYFQGNSAPDKSGLPSDRFSAERTGGSVSTLTIQRTQQEDSAVYLCASSLDTAGGLGEQFFGPGTRLTVL.